This is a list of T cell receptor beta chains from one sample in a study of T cells after yellow fever vaccination. TCRdb reanalysed the 5' RACE reads using MiXCR and keeps one entry per CDR3 protein. This sample yields about 400,000 distinct CDR3 sequences, of which 6.2% are seen a single time; approximately 16% belongs to the top ten. The specimen was PBMCs, collected 5 days after the yellow fever booster vaccination. The receptors originated from a man aged 30-40 years who received the YFV17D yellow fever vaccine. CDR3s include the opening cysteine and the closing phenylalanine or tryptophan. D genes are given only for firm matches. Only some rows state a clone size, as once, few, many or a class for expanded clones.

clone_size d_call cdr3_length j_call v_call cdr3_aa cdr3_nt
few TRBD2 15 TRBJ2-7 TRBV5-6 CASSGKLAEFYEQYF TGTGCCAGCAGCGGGAAACTAGCGGAATTCTACGAGCAGTACTTC
many TRBD1 15 TRBJ2-2 TRBV12-3/TRBV12-4 CASSKQGVLTGELFF TGTGCCAGCAGCAAACAGGGGGTACTCACCGGGGAGCTGTTTTTT
NA NA 12 TRBJ2-3 TRBV20-1 CSARQKMDTQYF TGCAGTGCTCGACAAAAGATGGATACGCAGTATTTT
many TRBD1 17 TRBJ2-1 TRBV28 CASSFSGGVGSYNEQFF TGTGCCAGCAGTTTTTCAGGGGGAGTGGGCTCCTACAATGAGCAGTTCTTC
many NA 14 TRBJ2-3 TRBV11-2 CASSLDMGSDTQYF TGTGCCAGCAGCTTAGATATGGGGAGTGATACGCAGTATTTT
NA NA 14 TRBJ1-5 TRBV3-1 CASSTREANHPQHF TGTGCCAGCAGCACCAGGGAAGCCAATCATCCCCAGCATTTT
many NA 14 TRBJ2-3 TRBV20-1 CSARDGRDLRTQYF TGCAGTGCTAGAGATGGGCGGGACCTTCGTACGCAGTATTTT
many TRBD1 14 TRBJ2-7 TRBV10-1 CASSDGTATYEQYF TGCGCCAGCAGTGACGGGACAGCTACCTACGAGCAGTACTTC
few NA 14 TRBJ2-3 TRBV6-5 CASSYLDSTDTQYF TGTGCCAGCAGTTACTTAGACAGCACAGATACGCAGTATTTT
NA NA 17 TRBJ2-5 TRBV24-1 CATSGVTGEDPLETQYF TGTGCCACCAGTGGAGTCACCGGAGAGGACCCTCTAGAAACCCAGTACTTC
few TRBD2 15 TRBJ2-7 TRBV7-2 CASSREIAGRYEQYF TGTGCCAGCAGCCGAGAGATAGCGGGTCGGTACGAGCAGTACTTC
few NA 14 TRBJ1-1 TRBV9 CASSVSVGETEAFF TGTGCCAGCAGCGTATCGGTGGGGGAGACTGAAGCTTTCTTT